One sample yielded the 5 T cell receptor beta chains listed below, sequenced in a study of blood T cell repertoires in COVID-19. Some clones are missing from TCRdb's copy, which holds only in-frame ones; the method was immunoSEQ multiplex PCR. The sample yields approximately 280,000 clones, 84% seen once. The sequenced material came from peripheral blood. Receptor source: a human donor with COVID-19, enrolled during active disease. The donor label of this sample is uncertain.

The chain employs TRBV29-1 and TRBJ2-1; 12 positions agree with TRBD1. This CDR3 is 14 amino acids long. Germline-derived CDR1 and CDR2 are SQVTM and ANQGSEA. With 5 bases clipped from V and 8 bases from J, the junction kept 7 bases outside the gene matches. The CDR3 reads CSVRGQGAWDEQFF. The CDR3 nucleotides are TGCAGCGTTCGGGGACAGGGGGCATGGGATGAGCAGTTCTTC.

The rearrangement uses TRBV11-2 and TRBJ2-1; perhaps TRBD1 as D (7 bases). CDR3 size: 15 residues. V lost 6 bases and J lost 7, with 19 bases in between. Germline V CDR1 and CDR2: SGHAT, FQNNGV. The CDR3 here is CASRIWQGGSNEQFF. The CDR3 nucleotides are TGTGCCAGCAGGATTTGGCAGGGGGGATCAAATGAGCAGTTCTTC.

The CDR3 DNA reads as TGTGCCAGTAGTCCATTAGCGGGAGGCACAGATACGCAGTATTTT. It encodes CASSPLAGGTDTQYF. The chain recombines TRBV19 with TRBJ2-3, with 9 bases lining up with TRBD2. Losses at the gene ends were 5 bases for V and 1 base for J; bases not matched to a gene: 4. Germline CDR1 reads LNHDA; CDR2 reads SQIVND (reference sequence). The CDR3 has 15 residues. Filled out from reference TRBV19 and TRBJ2-3, the complete variable domain reads DGGITQSPKYLFRKEGQNVTLSCEQNLNHDAMYWYRQDPGQGLRLIYYSQIVNDFQKGDIAEGYSVSREKKESFPLTVTSAQKNPTAFYLCASSPLAGGTDTQYFGPGTRLTVL.

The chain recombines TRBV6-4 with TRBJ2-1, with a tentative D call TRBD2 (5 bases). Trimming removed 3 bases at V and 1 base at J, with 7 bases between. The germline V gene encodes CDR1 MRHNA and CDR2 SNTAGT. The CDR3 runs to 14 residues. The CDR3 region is CASSEGGSYNEQFF. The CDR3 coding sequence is TGTGCCAGCAGTGAAGGAGGATCCTACAATGAGCAGTTCTTC.

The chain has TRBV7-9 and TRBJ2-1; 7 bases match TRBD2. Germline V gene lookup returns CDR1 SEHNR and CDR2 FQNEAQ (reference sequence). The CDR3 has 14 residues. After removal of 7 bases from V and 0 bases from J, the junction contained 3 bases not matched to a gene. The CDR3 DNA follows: TGTGCCAGCACTGGCGGGAGCTCCTACAATGAGCAGTTCTTC. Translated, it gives CASTGGSSYNEQFF.